Following are 28 T cell receptor beta chains from one sample sequenced in a study of blood T cell repertoires in COVID-19. Produced via immunoSEQ multiplex PCR; TCRdb's table is partial and in-frame only. The data show around 310,000 clones, roughly 89% seen once. The material sequenced was peripheral blood. The receptors stem from a woman aged 40 to 50 with COVID-19, enrolled during active disease.

CDR3 protein: CASSLIAGGSGGIQYF. In DNA, the CDR3 is TGTGCCAGCAGCCTCATAGCGGGCGGCTCGGGGGGCATTCAGTACTTC. The chain carries TRBV7-2 and TRBJ2-4; 7 bases line up with TRBD2. The CDR3 sequence is 16 residues long. Trimming took 5 bases from V and 9 from J; bases not matched to a gene: 16. The germline CDR1 and CDR2 sequences are SGHTA and FQGNSA.

The J gene is TRBJ2-7, the V gene TRBV7-2; 11 nucleotides line up with TRBD1. V shed 5 bases and J 7 bases; nucleotides not matched to a gene: 10. Germline CDR1 is SGHTA and CDR2 is FQGNSA. This CDR3 is 15 amino acids long. The CDR3 coding sequence is TGTGCCAGCAGCCCGGGGGACAGGGGGTCCAGAGAGCAGTACTTC. Translated, it gives CASSPGDRGSREQYF.

The V and J genes are TRBV30 and TRBJ1-1, with TRBD1 as a possible D gene (5 bases). V was cut by 5 bases and J by 5 bases, with 12 bases left in between. The germline V gene encodes CDR1 GTSNPN and CDR2 SVGIG (reference sequence). The CDR3 loop spans 12 amino acids. CDR3 in amino acids: CAWLGGWTEAFF. The CDR3, as DNA: TGTGCCTGGTTGGGGGGGTGGACTGAAGCTTTCTTT.

This chain links TRBV19 with TRBJ1-2; TRBD1 might be the D (5 bases). The ends were cut back, 4 bases at V and 2 bases at J, with 20 bases in the middle. This CDR3 comprises 17 residues. Per germline, CDR1 LNHDA and CDR2 SQIVND (reference sequence). The CDR3: CASSTGGAINPNYGYTF. CDR3 sequence (DNA): TGTGCCAGTAGTACTGGAGGGGCAATTAATCCAAACTATGGCTACACCTTC. Together with reference TRBV19 and TRBJ1-2, the CDR3 gives the full variable domain: DGGITQSPKYLFRKEGQNVTLSCEQNLNHDAMYWYRQDPGQGLRLIYYSQIVNDFQKGDIAEGYSVSREKKESFPLTVTSAQKNPTAFYLCASSTGGAINPNYGYTFGSGTRLTVV.

This rearrangement joins TRBV7-9 to TRBJ1-2; 7 bases map to TRBD1. The V gene end was trimmed by 5 bases and the J gene end by 8 bases; junction bases not matched to a gene: 11. This CDR3 contains 14 residues. The V gene's germline CDR1 is SEHNR and CDR2 FQNEAQ (reference sequence). This CDR3 is CASSPKTGFGGYTF. CDR3 bases: TGTGCCAGCAGCCCCAAGACAGGGTTTGGGGGCTACACCTTC.

This chain links TRBV7-2 with TRBJ1-1; unclear D gene. The V end lost 0 bases, the J end lost 0 bases, and 17 bases lay between the germline ends. From germline, CDR1 is SGHTA and CDR2 FQGNSA. The CDR3 spans 18 residues. CDR3 in DNA: TGTGCCAGCAGCTTAGCGACGGGAGGCAAAACGGTGAACACTGAAGCTTTCTTT. Translated: CASSLATGGKTVNTEAFF.

This sequence joins TRBV3-1 (or the pseudogene TRBV3-2) and TRBJ2-5, with TRBD1 matching over 12 bases. V shed 4 bases, J shed 4 bases, and the junction held 4 bases outside the gene matches. The CDR3 totals 15 residues. The V gene's germline CDR1 is LGHDT and CDR2 YNNKEL (reference sequence). The CDR3 bases are TGTGCCAGCAGCCCTTGGGACAGGGGGCGAGAGACCCAGTACTTC. Translating gives CASSPWDRGRETQYF.

This clone was detected a few times. The same CDR3 arises from other DNA sequences in this sample as well. This sequence joins TRBV7-8 and TRBJ1-2; D ambiguous. The CDR3 covers 13 residues. Trimming removed 5 bases at V and 4 bases at J, with 11 bases between. Germline V gene sequence: CDR1 SGHVS, CDR2 FQNEAQ. The CDR3 nucleotides are TGTGCCAGCAGCCCTCCGGGTCTCTATGGCTACACCTTC. Encoded protein: CASSPPGLYGYTF.

The chain employs TRBV6-1 and TRBJ1-3; 7 bases match TRBD1. Germline V gene data show CDR1 as MNHNS and CDR2 as SASEGT. After removal of 8 bases from V and 4 bases from J, the junction contained 5 bases not matched to a gene. This CDR3 has 13 residues. CDR3 loop: CASGDSLGNTIYF. The CDR3 DNA follows: TGTGCCAGCGGGGACAGCCTGGGAAACACCATATATTTT.

This chain links TRBV5-1 with TRBJ2-7; 7 bases fit TRBD1. Germline V gene lookup returns CDR1 SGHRS and CDR2 YFSETQ. This CDR3 comprises 14 residues. Germline trimming cut 4 bases from V and 5 bases from J; bases unmatched to any gene: 9. CDR3 loop: CASSVAGTADEQYF. In nucleotides, the CDR3 is TGCGCCAGCAGCGTAGCAGGGACAGCCGACGAGCAGTACTTC.

This chain uses TRBV28 with TRBJ1-3; no clear D gene. V was pared by 5 bases and J by 3 bases, with 11 bases between. CDR1 MDHEN and CDR2 SYDVKM come from the germline V gene. CDR3 length equals 14 residues. CDR3 bases: TGTGCCAGCAGTCCGACGGGTCTTGGAAACACCATATATTTT. Protein sequence: CASSPTGLGNTIYF. Supplemented by reference TRBV28 and TRBJ1-3, the full variable domain reads DVKVTQSSRYLVKRTGEKVFLECVQDMDHENMFWYRQDPGLGLRLIYFSYDVKMKEKGDIPEGYSVSREKKERFSLILESASTNQTSMYLCASSPTGLGNTIYFGEGSWLTVV.

This clone came up a few times. The chain joins TRBV28 to TRBJ2-1; 11 bases line up with TRBD1. Germline values: CDR1 MDHEN, CDR2 SYDVKM. J lost 3 bases, V lost 8 bases, and 9 bases had no gene match. The CDR3 sequence is 16 residues long. The chain's CDR3 is CASGHFGTGGYNEQFF. The CDR3 DNA follows: TGTGCCAGCGGTCACTTCGGGACAGGGGGCTACAATGAGCAGTTCTTC.

The chain joins TRBV19 to TRBJ1-1, with 8 bases lining up with TRBD1. Losses at the gene ends were 10 bases for V and 12 bases for J; bases not matched to a gene: 19. This CDR3 has 14 residues. The V gene's germline CDR1 is LNHDA and CDR2 SQIVND (reference sequence). CDR3 in amino acids: CATSSYPRTGRTFF. The CDR3 nucleotides read TGTGCCACTTCTTCTTACCCGCGGACAGGGAGAACTTTCTTT.

The chain recombines TRBV6-6 with TRBJ1-5; no clear D gene. V was pared by 3 bases and J by 5 bases, with 5 bases between. The CDR3 has 12 residues. Germline V gene lookup returns CDR1 MNHNY and CDR2 SVGAGI (reference sequence). For the CDR3, the DNA is TGTGCCAGCAGTTATTCCGATCAGCCCCAGCATTTT. Encoded protein: CASSYSDQPQHF.

The V call is TRBV7-8, the J call TRBJ1-3, with D possibly being TRBD1 (5 bases). The CDR3 has 13 amino acids. V dropped 7 bases and J dropped 2 bases, with 9 bases sitting between them. CDR1 SGHVS and CDR2 FQNEAQ come from the germline V gene. The CDR3 bases are TGTGCCAGCACCTGGACAACTGGAAACACCATATATTTT. Protein product: CASTWTTGNTIYF.

DNA of the CDR3: TGTGCCAGCAGTACGACTAGCGGGACCCATGAGCAGTTCTTC. Amino acid sequence: CASSTTSGTHEQFF. The rearrangement links TRBV6-2 or TRBV6-3 to TRBJ2-1; 11 bases line up with TRBD2. The V segment lost 5 bases and the J segment 8 bases; nucleotides outside the gene matches: 5. The CDR3 runs 14 residues. Germline V gene sequence: CDR1 MNHEY, CDR2 SVGEGT.

This clone appeared once. The V call is TRBV6-2 or TRBV6-3, the J call TRBJ1-6, with 10 bases identical to TRBD1. The CDR3 has 16 amino acids. Germline-derived CDR1 and CDR2 are MNHEY and SVGEGT. J was trimmed by 14 bases and V by 2 bases; bases with no gene match: 12. The CDR3 bases are TGTGCCAGCAGTTACCCCCGGGACAGGGGTTTTAAGGCCCTCCACTTT. Its protein is CASSYPRDRGFKALHF.

This clone has only one observation. The chain employs TRBV5-6 and TRBJ1-5; 7 nucleotides line up with TRBD1. V lost 3 bases to trimming and J lost 4 bases; unmatched junction nucleotides: 16. Germline values: CDR1 SGHDT, CDR2 YYEEEE. The CDR3 runs 18 residues. CDR3 sequence reads: CASSSGWNPGQTNQPQHF. The CDR3 DNA follows: TGTGCCAGCAGCTCGGGATGGAACCCGGGACAGACGAATCAGCCCCAGCATTTT.

V is TRBV6-6 and J is TRBJ1-5; unclear D gene. The germline gives CDR1 MNHNY, CDR2 SVGAGI (reference sequence). The CDR3 has 14 amino acids. V dropped 6 bases and J dropped 4 bases, with 13 bases sitting between them. CDR3 bases: TGTGCCAGCAGCTTACTAACTGATAATCAGCCCCAGCATTTT. Protein product: CASSLLTDNQPQHF.

The genes are TRBV16 and TRBJ1-6; no clear D gene. V dropped 4 bases and J dropped 9 bases, with 10 bases sitting between them. The CDR3 loop spans 13 amino acids. Germline V gene lookup returns CDR1 KGHSY and CDR2 FQNENV. DNA for the CDR3: TGTGCCAGCAGCCGTGGCAGTGTTTCACCCCTCCACTTT. This sequence encodes CASSRGSVSPLHF.

The genes are TRBV30 and TRBJ1-4; 7 bases align to TRBD1. The CDR3 has 13 amino acids. V was clipped by 5 bases and J by 2 bases; unmatched bases: 2. The germline CDR1 and CDR2 sequences are GTSNPN and SVGIG (reference sequence). The DNA for the CDR3 is TGTGCCTGGGCACAGGGGACTAATGAAAAACTGTTTTTT. This translates into CAWAQGTNEKLFF. The variable domain in full, completed from reference TRBV30 and TRBJ1-4, reads SQTIHQWPATLVQPVGSPLSLECTVEGTSNPNLYWYRQAAGRGLQLLFYSVGIGQISSEVPQNLSASRPQDRQFILSSKKLLLSDSGFYLCAWAQGTNEKLFFGSGTQLSVL.

The rearrangement uses TRBV24-1 and TRBJ2-7; 9 nucleotides match TRBD1. Germline V lookup: CDR1 KGHDR, CDR2 SFDVKD. V lost 3 bases and J lost 4; bases outside the gene matches: 9. This CDR3 is built from 16 residues. The CDR3 spells CATSDTPGTGLYEQYF. DNA of the CDR3: TGTGCCACCAGTGATACTCCCGGGACAGGGTTATACGAGCAGTACTTC.

The count of this clone is one. This sequence joins TRBV5-1 and TRBJ2-5; 12 bases match TRBD1. This CDR3 is 16 amino acids long. Per germline, CDR1 SGHRS and CDR2 YFSETQ. V was clipped by 3 bases and J by 5 bases; unmatched bases: 8. The CDR3 DNA follows: TGCGCCAGCAGCTGGGAGGGGACAGGGGGCTGGGAGACCCAGTACTTC. Residues: CASSWEGTGGWETQYF. Full variable domain (rest looked up from reference TRBV5-1 and TRBJ2-5): KAGVTQTPRYLIKTRGQQVTLSCSPISGHRSVSWYQQTPGQGLQFLFEYFSETQRNKGNFPGRFSGRQFSNSRSEMNVSTLELGDSALYLCASSWEGTGGWETQYFGPGTRLLVL.

The V call is TRBV27, the J call TRBJ1-6; D is uncertain. Trimming removed 10 bases from V and 7 bases from J, with 8 bases in between. The V gene's germline CDR1 is MNHEY and CDR2 SMNVEV (reference sequence). The CDR3 is 11 residues long. The CDR3 sequence is CATRSNSPLHF. The CDR3 nucleotides read TGTGCCACCCGGAGCAATTCACCCCTCCACTTT.

The gene calls are TRBV7-3 and TRBJ2-1, with a tentative D call TRBD2 (6 bases). Germline V gene sequence: CDR1 SGHTA, CDR2 FQGTGA. V lost 5 bases and J 10 bases, leaving 9 bases between the germline ends. This CDR3 region has 11 residues. CDR3 protein: CASSPGREQFF. The CDR3 region has the DNA TGTGCCAGCAGCCCGGGGAGGGAGCAGTTCTTC.

The V gene is TRBV18, the J gene TRBJ2-5, with a tentative D call TRBD1 (6 bases). V was pared by 4 bases and J by 1 base, with 7 bases between. The CDR3 has 13 amino acids. Germline loops: CDR1 KGHSH, CDR2 LQKENI. The CDR3 DNA follows: TGTGCCAGCTCACGGGACATCCAAGAGACCCAGTACTTC. Residues: CASSRDIQETQYF.

The chain has TRBV7-9 and TRBJ2-1, with TRBD2 matching over 7 bases. With 5 bases clipped from V and 12 bases from J, the junction kept 16 bases outside the gene matches. The CDR3 is made up of 15 amino acids. Germline CDR1 reads SEHNR; CDR2 reads FQNEAQ (reference sequence). CDR3 sequence (DNA): TGTGCCAGCAGCCCTCGGGACCTAGCGGTCCTGGGGCAGTTCTTC. Translating gives CASSPRDLAVLGQFF.

The sample holds many counts of this clone. The rearrangement links TRBV6-2 or TRBV6-3 to TRBJ2-7, with D tentatively TRBD2 (6 bases). The CDR3 is made up of 15 amino acids. Trimming cost V 5 bases and J 0 bases, with 14 bases left between them. Germline lookup yields CDR1 MNHEY and CDR2 SVGEGT. The CDR3, as DNA: TGTGCCAGCAGTCCGGGACTCGTCTTCTCCTACGAGCAGTACTTC. This translates into CASSPGLVFSYEQYF.